The 16 T cell receptor beta chains below were found in one sample sequenced in a study of CD8 T cells in ankylosing spondylitis. Using its own MiXCR run on the 5' RACE reads, TCRdb lists one record per CDR3 protein. Here the sample spans 290,000 or so distinct CDR3 sequences, roughly 20% being singletons. The sequencing input was blood, either unsorted or a sorted T cell fraction (not recorded which). These receptors were taken from a female donor with ankylosing spondylitis or in good health (not recorded which).

In its sample, this clonotype was seen a few times. The rearrangement joins TRBV6-6 to TRBJ1-2; unclear D gene. This CDR3 spans 11 amino acids. V was shortened by 6 bases and J by 4 bases, with 6 bases between the two germline ends. Per germline, CDR1 MNHNY and CDR2 SVGAGI (reference sequence). The CDR3 protein is CASSAFYGYTF. The CDR3 DNA follows: TGTGCCAGCAGCGCATTCTATGGCTACACCTTC.

The gene calls are TRBV6-1 and TRBJ2-7; 8 bases are a match to TRBD1. V trimming: 3 bases; J trimming: 6 bases; junction bases outside the gene matches: 13. The CDR3 consists of 16 residues. Germline V gene data show CDR1 as MNHNS and CDR2 as SASEGT. The CDR3 protein is CASSDFAERDRREQYF. CDR3 DNA sequence: TGTGCCAGCAGTGACTTCGCCGAGAGGGACAGGCGCGAGCAGTACTTC.

The rearrangement links TRBV12-5 to TRBJ2-1, with D perhaps TRBD2 (5 bases). The ends were cut back, 2 bases at V and 8 bases at J, with 10 bases in the middle. Looked up from germline, CDR1 is LGHNT and CDR2 is FRNRAP. This CDR3 spans 13 amino acids. CDR3 sequence reads: CASGLTSSDEQFF. DNA of the CDR3: TGTGCTAGTGGTTTGACTAGTAGTGATGAGCAGTTCTTC. The full variable domain, completed using reference TRBV12-5 and TRBJ2-1, is DARVTQTPRHKVTEMGQEVTMRCQPILGHNTVFWYRQTMMQGLELLAYFRNRAPLDDSGMPKDRFSAEMPDATLATLKIQPSEPRDSAVYFCASGLTSSDEQFFGPGTRLTVL.

The rearrangement links TRBV20-1 to TRBJ2-7; 8 positions agree with TRBD2. The trim removed 4 bases at V and 4 bases at J, leaving 6 bases unmatched. The germline V gene encodes CDR1 DFQATT and CDR2 SNEGSKA (reference sequence). This CDR3 spans 13 amino acids. The CDR3, as DNA: TGCAGTGCTACCTCCGGGGGGGGGTACGAGCAGTACTTC. It encodes CSATSGGGYEQYF.

The V gene is TRBV9, the J gene TRBJ2-5, with D perhaps matching TRBD2 (5 bases). CDR3 length: 13 residues. Trimming took off 3 bases at V and 7 bases at J, with 13 bases between the two ends. The germline V gene has CDR1 SGDLS and CDR2 YYNGEE. The CDR3 DNA follows: TGTGCCAGCAGCGAGGCAGCGGTTGCGACCCAGTACTTC. Its protein is CASSEAAVATQYF. The full variable domain, completed using reference TRBV9 and TRBJ2-5, is DSGVTQTPKHLITATGQRVTLRCSPRSGDLSVYWYQQSLDQGLQFLIQYYNGEERAKGNILERFSAQQFPDLHSELNLSSLELGDSALYFCASSEAAVATQYFGPGTRLLVL.

This clonotype was counted a few times. The chain uses TRBV27 and TRBJ2-1; D unclear. V was trimmed by 2 bases and J by 2 bases, leaving 13 bases between them. This CDR3 contains 16 residues. The V gene's germline CDR1 is MNHEY and CDR2 SMNVEV (reference sequence). The DNA of the CDR3 is TGTGCCAGCAGTTTACGCCCCGTGTCAACCTACAATGAGCAGTTCTTC. It translates to CASSLRPVSTYNEQFF.

This clonotype was counted a few times. The rearrangement links TRBV12-3 or TRBV12-4 to TRBJ2-7, with unresolved D. V lost 5 bases and J lost 0, with 20 bases in between. This CDR3 is built from 17 residues. CDR3 region: CASSPHGRPVGSYEQYF. The DNA for the CDR3 is TGTGCCAGCAGTCCTCATGGACGCCCGGTGGGCTCCTACGAGCAGTACTTC.

This clonotype has just a few counts. This chain uses TRBV12-5 with TRBJ2-1; tentatively, D is TRBD2 (5 bases). The CDR3 is 14 residues long. V was cut by 9 bases and J by 4 bases, with 16 bases left in between. Per germline, CDR1 LGHNT and CDR2 FRNRAP. As DNA, the CDR3 is TGTGCTAGGGCAATCCTCCGGGATTACAATGAGCAGTTCTTC. Translation gives CARAILRDYNEQFF.

The chain employs TRBV6-2 or TRBV6-3 and TRBJ2-7, with D possibly being TRBD1 (6 bases). In germline, CDR1 is MNHEY, CDR2 SVGEGT. V lost 5 bases, J lost 0 bases, and 11 bases lay in between. This CDR3 is built from 14 residues. The CDR3 DNA reads TGTGCCAGCAGTCCCGACAGGATCTCCTACGAGCAGTACTTC. Its translation is CASSPDRISYEQYF.

This clonotype showed up just once. The chain employs TRBV20-1 and TRBJ2-3; a weak D match, TRBD2 (6 bases). Germline V gene sequence: CDR1 DFQATT, CDR2 SNEGSKA (reference sequence). V lost 5 bases, J lost 0 bases, and 9 bases lay in between. This CDR3 has 13 amino acids. CDR3 sequence reads: CSAAGPSTDTQYF. CDR3 in DNA: TGCAGTGCTGCGGGGCCCAGCACAGATACGCAGTATTTT.

V and J are TRBV10-2 and TRBJ2-6; D unresolved. V shed 7 bases and J shed 0 bases, with 4 bases lying between them. This CDR3 is 13 amino acids long. Germline loops: CDR1 WSHSY, CDR2 SAAADI. CDR3: CASTSSGANVLTF. CDR3 sequence (DNA): TGCGCCAGCACAAGCTCTGGGGCCAACGTCCTGACTTTC.

This clonotype turned up a few times. The chain couples TRBV7-2 to TRBJ1-1; D perhaps matches TRBD1 (6 bases). CDR3 length equals 14 residues. CDR1 SGHTA and CDR2 FQGNSA come from the germline V gene. The V gene lost 5 bases and the J gene lost 4 bases, with 14 bases spanning the gap. The CDR3 reads CASSPRGGSTEAFF. The CDR3 DNA reads as TGTGCCAGCAGCCCGAGGGGGGGGTCCACTGAAGCTTTCTTT.

V usage is TRBV20-1 and J usage is TRBJ2-1; 12 nucleotides agree with TRBD2. The CDR3 runs to 14 residues. Germline CDR1 is DFQATT and CDR2 is SNEGSKA (reference sequence). V lost 6 bases to trimming and J lost 4 bases; unmatched junction nucleotides: 4. The CDR3 loop is CSATLAGGYNEQFF. CDR3 DNA sequence: TGCAGTGCCACACTAGCGGGAGGTTACAATGAGCAGTTCTTC.

The chain employs TRBV10-3 and TRBJ1-1; TRBD1 matches 7 bases. CDR1 ENHRY and CDR2 SYGVKD come from the germline V gene. The CDR3 runs to 15 residues. V gave up 6 bases and J gave up 0 bases; unmatched junction bases: 7. CDR3 in amino acids: CAISPGGTLNTEAFF. DNA of the CDR3: TGTGCCATCAGCCCAGGGGGGACATTGAACACTGAAGCTTTCTTT.

This clonotype occurred a few times. This sequence joins TRBV12-3 or TRBV12-4 and TRBJ1-1, with D perhaps matching TRBD1 (6 bases). The CDR3 is 15 residues long. Trimming cost V 2 bases and J 1 base, with 11 bases left between them. The CDR3 is CASSLTGGGNTEAFF. The CDR3 bases are TGTGCCAGCAGTTTAACGGGGGGCGGGAACACTGAAGCTTTCTTT.

This clonotype was detected only once. This may arise from a read error, as a much more abundant clone is one base away. This chain uses TRBV20-1 with TRBJ2-2, with unresolved D. The V gene lost 0 bases and the J gene lost 2 bases, with 13 bases spanning the gap. Per germline, CDR1 DFQATT and CDR2 SNEGSKA (reference sequence). The CDR3 is made up of 16 amino acids. CDR3 sequence (DNA): TGCAGTGCTAGAGATTTCGCTAGAGGTAACACCGGGGAGCTGTTTTTT. Its translation: CSARDFARGNTGELFF.